This T cell receptor beta chain was captured by sequencing in a study of brain T cells in children with intractable seizures. Germline loops: CDR1 MNHEY, CDR2 SMNVEV (reference sequence). With 1 base removed from V and 6 bases from J, the gap between germline ends came to 13 bases. The CDR3 consists of 15 residues. This clone was counted between two and nine times. The antigen is unknown. Findings and limits, study-wide: HCMV serostatus was not known, and viral specificity came from CDR3 similarity only. Clones missing pre-surgery may reflect undersampling of that blood sample.

Generated by immunoSEQ multiplex PCR, the TCRdb table keeps only in-frame clones and is missing some. The sample consists of tens of thousands of clones, roughly 92% of them appearing once. Before surgery, patients took at least one anti-epileptic drug. Sequences were derived from peripheral blood, sampled at surgery. The receptor's source is a boy aged 5-17 years with focal cortical dysplasia and intractable seizures. The rearrangement links TRBV27 to TRBJ1-5; TRBD1 is a possible D gene (5 bases). The CDR3, as DNA: TGTGCCAGCAGTTTATTGGGGCTAAATAGTCAGCCCCAGCATTTT. Translation: CASSLLGLNSQPQHF.